The 17 T cell receptor beta chains in this list originate from one sample, sequenced in a study of cytomegalovirus exposure and HLA in healthy donors. The PCR was carried out with 60 Vbeta primers and 13 Jbeta primers. Generated by immunoSEQ multiplex PCR, the TCRdb table keeps only in-frame clones and is missing some. The table has about 160,000 clones, around four fifths seen once; the top ten hold under 2.5%. Source material: PBMCs. These receptors were collected from a female donor in good health and CMV-seronegative.

This clone occurred a few times. The V gene is TRBV6-5, the J gene TRBJ2-1; 9 bases fit TRBD1. The CDR3 loop spans 16 amino acids. Germline CDR1 and CDR2: MNHEY and SVGAGI. The V gene end was trimmed by 2 bases and the J gene end by 4 bases; junction bases not matched to a gene: 6. DNA for the CDR3: TGTGCCAGCAGTTACGCCTCCGGGACAGGGTACAATGAGCAGTTCTTC. Its protein is CASSYASGTGYNEQFF.

V and J are TRBV5-1 and TRBJ1-1; maybe TRBD1 (5 bases). The ends were cut back, 4 bases at V and 4 bases at J, with 17 bases in the middle. Per germline, CDR1 SGHRS and CDR2 YFSETQ. This CDR3 is 15 amino acids long. The CDR3 sequence: CASSDAGRGFTEAFF. DNA of the CDR3: TGCGCCAGCAGCGACGCGGGGAGGGGATTCACTGAAGCTTTCTTT.

This chain uses TRBV7-3 with TRBJ2-1; D may be TRBD2 (6 bases). The V gene's germline CDR1 is SGHTA and CDR2 FQGTGA. Trimming stripped 2 bases from V and 0 bases from J, with 11 bases between. The CDR3 runs 16 residues. The CDR3 sequence is CASSLGSGNSYNEQFF. Written as DNA, the CDR3 is TGTGCCAGCAGCTTAGGTAGCGGAAACTCCTACAATGAGCAGTTCTTC.

This sequence joins TRBV30 and TRBJ1-4, with D perhaps TRBD1 (5 bases). Trimming removed 1 base at V and 3 bases at J, with 6 bases between. CDR1 and CDR2 from the germline V gene are GTSNPN and SVGIG (reference sequence). CDR3 length equals 13 residues. CDR3 sequence reads: CAWSGGANEKLFF. The DNA of the CDR3 is TGTGCCTGGAGTGGGGGGGCTAATGAAAAACTGTTTTTT. The full variable domain, rest sourced from reference TRBV30 and TRBJ1-4, is SQTIHQWPATLVQPVGSPLSLECTVEGTSNPNLYWYRQAAGRGLQLLFYSVGIGQISSEVPQNLSASRPQDRQFILSSKKLLLSDSGFYLCAWSGGANEKLFFGSGTQLSVL.

The V gene is TRBV4-2, the J gene TRBJ2-3, with D maybe TRBD2 (7 bases). Germline V gene data show CDR1 as LGHNA and CDR2 as YNFKEQ. The length of the CDR3 is 18 residues. Deletions cut 0 bases from V and 8 bases from J, with 24 bases between. In nucleotides, the CDR3 is TGTGCCAGCAGCCAAGATCCGCCGAGGGGGGGACCCCTGGGTACGCAGTATTTT. Its protein is CASSQDPPRGGPLGTQYF.

The J gene is TRBJ2-7, the V gene TRBV5-1, with 8 positions matching TRBD1. CDR3 length equals 14 residues. V lost 0 bases, J lost 2 bases, and 1 base stayed unmatched. The germline CDR1 and CDR2 sequences are SGHRS and YFSETQ. CDR3 in DNA: TGCGCCAGCAGCTTGGAACAGGGGGCCTACGAGCAGTACTTC. It specifies CASSLEQGAYEQYF.

The chain combines TRBV11-3 with TRBJ2-3, with D possibly matching TRBD1 (5 bases). The V gene lost 1 base and the J gene lost 4 bases, with 12 bases spanning the gap. The length of the CDR3 is 15 residues. Germline V CDR1 and CDR2: SGHNT, YENEEA. CDR3 sequence reads: CASSLGQLGADTQYF. The CDR3 nucleotides read TGTGCCAGCAGCTTAGGACAGCTGGGCGCAGATACGCAGTATTTT. Full variable domain (rest looked up from reference TRBV11-3 and TRBJ2-3): EAGVVQSPRYKIIEKKQPVAFWCNPISGHNTLYWYLQNLGQGPELLIRYENEEAVDDSQLPKDRFSAERLKGVDSTLKIQPAELGDSAVYLCASSLGQLGADTQYFGPGTRLTVL.

The chain employs TRBV18 and TRBJ2-1; D is perhaps TRBD1 (6 bases). The germline gives CDR1 KGHSH, CDR2 LQKENI. Trimming stripped 2 bases from V and 0 bases from J, with 11 bases between. The CDR3 runs 16 residues. CDR3: CASSPSADSSYNEQFF. The CDR3 region has the DNA TGTGCCAGCTCACCATCAGCGGACAGCTCCTACAATGAGCAGTTCTTC.

The J gene is TRBJ1-3, the V gene TRBV5-1; D remains unclear. CDR3 length: 13 amino acids. Per germline, CDR1 SGHRS and CDR2 YFSETQ. V lost 4 bases and J lost 0, with 5 bases in between. DNA of the CDR3: TGCGCCAGCAGCGTCTCCTCTGGAAACACCATATATTTT. Protein sequence: CASSVSSGNTIYF.

This rearrangement joins TRBV9 to TRBJ2-3; TRBD2 matches at 10 bases. The CDR3 runs 16 residues. CDR1 and CDR2 (germline): SGDLS, YYNGEE. V lost 0 bases to trimming and J lost 5 bases; unmatched junction nucleotides: 6. CDR3 nucleotides: TGTGCCAGCAGCGTAGTTCAGCGGGGGGGCCGAGATACGCAGTATTTT. This encodes CASSVVQRGGRDTQYF.

The rearrangement links TRBV6-5 to TRBJ1-1, with 9 bases lining up with TRBD1. V was clipped by 7 bases and J by 1 base; unmatched bases: 7. The CDR3 length is 15 residues. Germline CDR1 is MNHEY and CDR2 is SVGAGI. The CDR3 DNA reads as TGTGCCAGCAACCCCGGGGACAGGGCGAACACTGAAGCTTTCTTT. Its translation is CASNPGDRANTEAFF.

V usage is TRBV2 and J usage is TRBJ1-4; D remains ambiguous. CDR1 and CDR2 from the germline V gene are SNHLY and FYNNEI. The CDR3 has 13 amino acids. Trimming cost V 8 bases and J 3 bases, with 10 bases left between them. The CDR3 region is CASLRGSNEKLFF. Written as DNA, the CDR3 is TGTGCCAGCCTCAGAGGCTCTAATGAAAAACTGTTTTTT.

V is TRBV20-1 and J is TRBJ1-1; D gene uncertain. The V and J ends lost 1 base and 4 bases respectively, with 4 bases between them. CDR1 is DFQATT, CDR2 SNEGSKA, per germline (reference sequence). This CDR3 has 11 residues. Here the CDR3 DNA reads TGCAGTGCTAGAGGGAGCACTGAAGCTTTCTTT. Its protein is CSARGSTEAFF.

The chain combines TRBV2 with TRBJ2-7; 12 bases match TRBD1. The CDR3 totals 17 residues. In germline, CDR1 is SNHLY, CDR2 FYNNEI. Trimming took 8 bases from V and 7 from J; bases not matched to a gene: 18. CDR3 sequence: CASAPGQGAARPLEQYF. Written as DNA, the CDR3 is TGTGCCAGCGCGCCGGGACAGGGGGCTGCAAGGCCCCTGGAGCAGTACTTC.

The chain combines TRBV5-6 with TRBJ2-7, with D tentatively TRBD2 (6 bases). Germline CDR1 is SGHDT and CDR2 is YYEEEE. The CDR3 contains 14 residues. Trimming pared 4 bases from V and 9 bases from J, leaving 20 bases between. The DNA of the CDR3 is TGTGCCAGCAGCCGCTTTCGGGCCCCAGCGGGGCAGTACTTC. It encodes CASSRFRAPAGQYF.

V is TRBV6-1 and J is TRBJ2-6; D unclear. In germline, CDR1 is MNHNS, CDR2 SASEGT. With 4 bases removed from V and 0 bases from J, the gap between germline ends came to 13 bases. This CDR3 contains 17 residues. CDR3 region: CASSVSGRLSGANVLTF. The CDR3 nucleotides are TGTGCCAGCAGTGTGTCAGGTCGTCTCTCTGGGGCCAACGTCCTGACTTTC.

The rearrangement links TRBV27 to TRBJ2-7; D unresolved. Trimming left V 0 bases short and J 4 bases short, with 7 bases between. Germline V lookup: CDR1 MNHEY, CDR2 SMNVEV (reference sequence). CDR3 length: 13 amino acids. The CDR3 DNA sequence: TGTGCCAGCAGTTTATCACGGTATTACGAGCAGTACTTC. It yields the protein CASSLSRYYEQYF.